This T cell receptor (beta chain) was identified during a study of cytomegalovirus exposure and HLA in healthy donors. Study in general: Of all 400 or so donors who were genotyped, roughly 81% belonged to the Caucasian-associated ancestry cluster.

Germline loops: CDR1 SGHVS, CDR2 FQNEAQ. V was clipped by 9 bases and J by 0 bases, with 13 bases between them. This CDR3 has 14 residues. PCR primers comprised 60 Vbeta and 13 Jbeta primers. The assay was immunoSEQ multiplex PCR, and TCRdb's table has in-frame clones only and misses some. This table has about 190,000 clones, 82% appearing once. In regard to this clone: What it binds is not known.

Study-wide results and caveats: Another analysis was done later, and it associated 15,000 or so TCR beta sequences with HLA alleles at 0.05 false discovery rate. Presence/absence results assume similar sequencing depth per donor, which may not hold. Common viral pathogens seemed to be connected with several of the most significant clusters, according to a later analysis.

The sequencing input was PBMCs. This rearrangement joins TRBV7-8 to TRBJ2-3; no firm D call. This clonotype originated in a woman aged 18-29 years in good health and CMV-seronegative. The CDR3 protein is CASHHSVSTDTQYF. The CDR3 DNA sequence: TGTGCCAGTCACCACTCTGTAAGCACAGATACGCAGTATTTT. Looking up the rest from reference TRBV7-8 and TRBJ2-3 gives the full variable domain: GAGVSQSPRYKVAKRGQDVALRCDPISGHVSLFWYQQALGQGPEFLTYFQNEAQLDKSGLPSDRFFAERPEGSVSTLKIQRTQQEDSAVYLCASHHSVSTDTQYFGPGTRLTVL.